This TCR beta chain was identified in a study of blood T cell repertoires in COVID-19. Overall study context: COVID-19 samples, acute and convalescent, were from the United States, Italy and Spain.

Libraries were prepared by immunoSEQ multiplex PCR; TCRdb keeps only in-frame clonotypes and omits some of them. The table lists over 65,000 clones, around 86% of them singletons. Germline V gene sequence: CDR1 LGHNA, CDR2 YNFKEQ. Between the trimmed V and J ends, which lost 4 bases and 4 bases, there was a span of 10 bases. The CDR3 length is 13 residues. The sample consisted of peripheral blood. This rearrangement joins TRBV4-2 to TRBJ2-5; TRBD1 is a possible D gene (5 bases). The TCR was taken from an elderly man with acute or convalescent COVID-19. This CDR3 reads CASSLRAGETQYF. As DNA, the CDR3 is TGTGCCAGCAGCCTCAGGGCCGGAGAGACCCAGTACTTC.